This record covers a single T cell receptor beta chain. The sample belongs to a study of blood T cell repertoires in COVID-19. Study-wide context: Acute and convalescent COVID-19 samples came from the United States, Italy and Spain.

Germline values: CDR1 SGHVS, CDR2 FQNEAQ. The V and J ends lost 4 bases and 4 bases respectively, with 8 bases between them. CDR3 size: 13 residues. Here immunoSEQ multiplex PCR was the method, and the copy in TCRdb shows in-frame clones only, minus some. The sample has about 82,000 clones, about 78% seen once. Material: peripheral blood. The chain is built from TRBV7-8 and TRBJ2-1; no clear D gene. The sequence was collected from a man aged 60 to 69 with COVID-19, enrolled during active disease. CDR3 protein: CASSWRGYNEQFF. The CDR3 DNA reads TGTGCCAGCAGCTGGAGAGGTTACAATGAGCAGTTCTTC.